This T cell receptor beta chain came from a study of glioma-infiltrating T cells. Germline CDR1 SGHAT, CDR2 FQNNGV. V lost 3 bases and J 1 base, leaving 9 bases between the germline ends. The CDR3 loop spans 15 amino acids. The iRepertoire nested amplicon-rescue multiplex PCR amplified TCR alpha and beta CDR3s from RNA. TCRdb passed the multiplex PCR reads through MiXCR, listing each CDR3 protein once. The profile covers 100,000 to 150,000 distinct CDR3 sequences, with roughly 25% appearing a single time and about 16% taken by the ten largest. The receptor was isolated from a human donor with low-grade glioma or glioblastoma, undergoing nonglioma brain surgery, or in good health (not recorded which). The sample was glioma tissue, nonneoplastic brain tissue, or PBMCs (not recorded which). The chain links TRBV11-2 to TRBJ2-2; D gene ambiguous. This CDR3 is CASSFMRLNTGELFF. CDR3 nucleotide sequence: TGTGCCAGCAGCTTCATGAGGTTGAACACCGGGGAGCTGTTTTTT.